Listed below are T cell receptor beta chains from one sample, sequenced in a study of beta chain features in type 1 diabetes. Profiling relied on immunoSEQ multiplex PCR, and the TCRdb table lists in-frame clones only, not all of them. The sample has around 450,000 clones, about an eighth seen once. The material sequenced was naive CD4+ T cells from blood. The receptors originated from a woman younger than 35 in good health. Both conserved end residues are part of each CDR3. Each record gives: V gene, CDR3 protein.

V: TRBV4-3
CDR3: CASSQGRLETQYF

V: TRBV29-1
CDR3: CSVEGQGFHEQYF

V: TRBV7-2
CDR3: CASSLWLDNEQFF

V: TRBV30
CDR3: CAWREPGTGAFYTF

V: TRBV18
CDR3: CASSPPTGWEDTQYF

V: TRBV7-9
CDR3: CASSLGAGGGNQPQHF

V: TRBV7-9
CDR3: CASSRKRDTEAFF

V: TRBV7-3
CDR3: CASSYNRVAVLHF

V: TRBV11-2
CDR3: CASSLGAQEETQYF

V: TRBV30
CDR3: CAWNNGVGGGSYEQYF

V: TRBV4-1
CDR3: CASSPRTGNYGYTF

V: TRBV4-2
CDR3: CASSPGRVRYEQFF

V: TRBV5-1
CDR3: CASRRGTLENFFF

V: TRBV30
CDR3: CAWHRGRSWVNTEAFF

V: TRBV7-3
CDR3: CASSLNGWKETQYF

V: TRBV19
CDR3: CASSFTGRTYEQYF

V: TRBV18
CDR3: CASSGLAGPQETQYF

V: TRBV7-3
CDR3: CASSPPPSGGVDTQYF

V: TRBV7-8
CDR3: CASSLVRLRTDTQYF

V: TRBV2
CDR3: CASKVDSSYEQYF

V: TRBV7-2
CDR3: CASSLRVSNQPQHF

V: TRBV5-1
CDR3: CASSLGQRNEKLFF

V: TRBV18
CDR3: CASSEPLRDREKTQYF

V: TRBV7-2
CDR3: CASSSRSGMSYNEQFF

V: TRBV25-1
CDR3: CASSQTDTQYF

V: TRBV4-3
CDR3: CASSQGADRGTDTQYF

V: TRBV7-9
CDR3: CASSLSGNSYEQYF

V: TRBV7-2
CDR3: CASSFRGETQYF

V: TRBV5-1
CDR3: CASSPSGGETQYF

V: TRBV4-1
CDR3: CASSLQGQSYNSPLHF

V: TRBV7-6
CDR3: CASSQRLGDNEQFF

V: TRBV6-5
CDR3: CASSNPTPRDKQFF

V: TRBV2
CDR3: CASSVMGSQYF

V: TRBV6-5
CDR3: CASSSTGGGQPQHF

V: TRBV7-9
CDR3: CASSLLRDLTQEAFF

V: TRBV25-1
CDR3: CASSGWGRDTQYF

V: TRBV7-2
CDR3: CASSLVTVAGANVLTF

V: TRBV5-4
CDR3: CASSFEPSPYGYTF

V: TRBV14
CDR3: CASSLSSTGQYF

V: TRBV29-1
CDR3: CSVVGTGKNEAFF

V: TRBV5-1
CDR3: CASSATGTSGGAGETQYF

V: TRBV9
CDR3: CASSGRQYSYNEQFF

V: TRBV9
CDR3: CASSVGEGPYEQYF

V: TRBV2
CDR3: CASSQGVDIQYF

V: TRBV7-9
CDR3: CASRKRVEETQYF

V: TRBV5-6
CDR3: CASSLFGGAVEYNEQFF